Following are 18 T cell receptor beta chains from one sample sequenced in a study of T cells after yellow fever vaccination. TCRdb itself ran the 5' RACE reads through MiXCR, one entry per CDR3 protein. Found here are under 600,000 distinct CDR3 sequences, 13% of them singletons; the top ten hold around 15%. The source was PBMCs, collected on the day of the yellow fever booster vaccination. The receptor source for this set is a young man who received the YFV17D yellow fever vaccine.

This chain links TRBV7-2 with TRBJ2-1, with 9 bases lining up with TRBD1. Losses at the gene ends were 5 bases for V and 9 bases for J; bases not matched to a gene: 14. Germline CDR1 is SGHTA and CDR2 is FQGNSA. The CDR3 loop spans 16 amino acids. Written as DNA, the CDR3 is TGTGCCAGCAGCGGAACAGGGGGCGCGAATGTTGGTGAGCAGTTCTTC. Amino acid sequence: CASSGTGGANVGEQFF.

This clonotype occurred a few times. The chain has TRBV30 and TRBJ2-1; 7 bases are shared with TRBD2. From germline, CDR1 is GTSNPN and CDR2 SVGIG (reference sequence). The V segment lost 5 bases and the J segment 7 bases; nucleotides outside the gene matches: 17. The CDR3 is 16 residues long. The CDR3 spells CAWSVSWLADPNEQFF. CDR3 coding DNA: TGTGCCTGGTCCGTTAGTTGGCTAGCGGACCCTAATGAGCAGTTCTTC. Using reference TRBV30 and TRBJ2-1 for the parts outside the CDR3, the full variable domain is SQTIHQWPATLVQPVGSPLSLECTVEGTSNPNLYWYRQAAGRGLQLLFYSVGIGQISSEVPQNLSASRPQDRQFILSSKKLLLSDSGFYLCAWSVSWLADPNEQFFGPGTRLTVL.

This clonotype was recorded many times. CDR3 nucleotide sequence: TGTGCCAGCAGCCAAGACCCCGACAGTCTTTACTATGGCTACACCTTC. Translated, it gives CASSQDPDSLYYGYTF. The chain joins TRBV4-2 to TRBJ1-2; weak D call: TRBD1 (5 bases). CDR1 and CDR2 (germline): LGHNA, YNFKEQ. Trimming removed 0 bases from V and 3 bases from J, with 14 bases in between. The CDR3 consists of 16 residues.

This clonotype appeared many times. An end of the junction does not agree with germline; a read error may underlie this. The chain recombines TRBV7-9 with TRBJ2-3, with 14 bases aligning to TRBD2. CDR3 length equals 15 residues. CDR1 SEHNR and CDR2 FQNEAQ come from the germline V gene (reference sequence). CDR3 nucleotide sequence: TGTGCTAGCAGCCGACTAGCGGGAGGGCCAGATACGCAGTATTTT. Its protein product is CASSRLAGGPDTQYF.

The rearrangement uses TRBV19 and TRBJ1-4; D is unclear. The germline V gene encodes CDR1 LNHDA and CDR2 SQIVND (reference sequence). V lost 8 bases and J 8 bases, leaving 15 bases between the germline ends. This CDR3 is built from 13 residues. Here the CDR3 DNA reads TGTGCCAGTGCCTTGCGGGCGGAGGAAAAACTGTTTTTT. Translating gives CASALRAEEKLFF.

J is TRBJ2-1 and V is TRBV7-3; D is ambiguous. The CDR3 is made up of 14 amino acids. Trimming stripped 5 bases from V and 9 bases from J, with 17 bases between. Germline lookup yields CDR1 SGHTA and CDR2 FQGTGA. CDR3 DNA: TGTGCCAGCAGCAAGGGCCCCGAGAGGCGTGAGCAGTTCTTC. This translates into CASSKGPERREQFF. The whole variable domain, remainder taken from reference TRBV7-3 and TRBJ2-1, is GAGVSQTPSNKVTEKGKYVELRCDPISGHTALYWYRQSLGQGPEFLIYFQGTGAADDSGLPNDRFFAVRPEGSVSTLKIQRTERGDSAVYLCASSKGPERREQFFGPGTRLTVL.

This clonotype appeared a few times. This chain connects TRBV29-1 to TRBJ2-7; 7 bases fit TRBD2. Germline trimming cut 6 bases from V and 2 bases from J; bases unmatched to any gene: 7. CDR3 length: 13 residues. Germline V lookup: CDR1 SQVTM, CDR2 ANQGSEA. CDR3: CSVRLAEAYEQYF. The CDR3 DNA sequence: TGCAGCGTCAGGCTAGCGGAGGCCTACGAGCAGTACTTC.

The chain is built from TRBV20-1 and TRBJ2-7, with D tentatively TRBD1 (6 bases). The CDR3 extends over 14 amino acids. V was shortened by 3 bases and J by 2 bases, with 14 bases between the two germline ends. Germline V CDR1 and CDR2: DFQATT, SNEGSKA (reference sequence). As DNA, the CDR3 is TGCAGTGCTAGTATACCAGGGACAACCTACGAGCAGTACTTC. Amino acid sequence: CSASIPGTTYEQYF.

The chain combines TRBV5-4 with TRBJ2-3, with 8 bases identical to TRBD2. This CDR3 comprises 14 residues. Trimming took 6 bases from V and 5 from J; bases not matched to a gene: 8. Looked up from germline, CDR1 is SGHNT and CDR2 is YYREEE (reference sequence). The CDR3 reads CASNAGGRVDTQYF. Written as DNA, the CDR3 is TGTGCCAGCAACGCGGGAGGCCGCGTAGATACGCAGTATTTT. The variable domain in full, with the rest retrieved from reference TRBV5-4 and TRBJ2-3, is ETGVTQSPTHLIKTRGQQVTLRCSSQSGHNTVSWYQQALGQGPQFIFQYYREEENGRGNFPPRFSGLQFPNYSSELNVNALELDDSALYLCASNAGGRVDTQYFGPGTRLTVL.

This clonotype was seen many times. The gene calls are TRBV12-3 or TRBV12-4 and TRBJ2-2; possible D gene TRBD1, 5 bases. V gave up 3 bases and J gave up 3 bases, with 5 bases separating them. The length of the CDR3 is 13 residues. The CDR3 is CASSFRDTGELFF. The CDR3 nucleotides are TGTGCCAGCAGTTTCAGGGACACCGGGGAGCTGTTTTTT.

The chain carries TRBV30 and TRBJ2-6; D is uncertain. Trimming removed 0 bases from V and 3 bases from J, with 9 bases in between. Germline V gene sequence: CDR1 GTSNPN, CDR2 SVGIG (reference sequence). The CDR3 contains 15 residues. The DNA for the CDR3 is TGTGCCTGGAGTGTACGAGGAGTTGGGGCCAACGTCCTGACTTTC. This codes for CAWSVRGVGANVLTF.

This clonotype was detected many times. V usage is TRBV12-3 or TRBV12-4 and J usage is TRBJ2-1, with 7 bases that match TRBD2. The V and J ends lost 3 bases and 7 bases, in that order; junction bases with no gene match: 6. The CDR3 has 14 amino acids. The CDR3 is CASSFGSGGNEQFF. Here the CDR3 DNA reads TGTGCCAGCAGTTTTGGCTCCGGGGGGAATGAGCAGTTCTTC.

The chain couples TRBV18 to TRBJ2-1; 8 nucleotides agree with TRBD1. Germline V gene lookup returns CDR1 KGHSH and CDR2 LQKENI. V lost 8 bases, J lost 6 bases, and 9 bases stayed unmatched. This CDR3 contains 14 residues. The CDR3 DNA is TGTGCCAGCGGGAGACAGGGGTTAAGCAATGAGCAGTTCTTC. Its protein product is CASGRQGLSNEQFF.

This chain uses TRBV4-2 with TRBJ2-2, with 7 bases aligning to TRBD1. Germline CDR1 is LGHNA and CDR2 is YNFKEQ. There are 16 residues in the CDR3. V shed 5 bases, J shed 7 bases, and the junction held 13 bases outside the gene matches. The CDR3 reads CASSSRKGGAGGELFF. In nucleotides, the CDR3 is TGTGCCAGCAGCTCCAGGAAAGGGGGCGCTGGCGGGGAGCTGTTTTTT.

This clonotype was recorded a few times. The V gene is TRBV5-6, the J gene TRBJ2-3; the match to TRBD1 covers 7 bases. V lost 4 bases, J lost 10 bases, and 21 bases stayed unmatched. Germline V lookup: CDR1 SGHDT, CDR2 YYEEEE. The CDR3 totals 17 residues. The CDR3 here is CASSPGTDPSRESPQYF. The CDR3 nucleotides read TGTGCCAGCAGCCCCGGGACAGACCCGTCTAGGGAGTCTCCGCAGTATTTT. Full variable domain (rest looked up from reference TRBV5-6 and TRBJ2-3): DAGVTQSPTHLIKTRGQQVTLRCSPKSGHDTVSWYQQALGQGPQFIFQYYEEEERQRGNFPDRFSGHQFPNYSSELNVNALLLGDSALYLCASSPGTDPSRESPQYFGPGTRLTVL.

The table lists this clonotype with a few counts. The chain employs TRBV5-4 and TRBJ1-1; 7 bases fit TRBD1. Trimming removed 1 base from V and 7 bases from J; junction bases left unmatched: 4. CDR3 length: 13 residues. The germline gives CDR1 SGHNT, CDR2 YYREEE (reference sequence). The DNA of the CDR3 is TGTGCCAGCAGCTTGCAGCAGGGGGATGAAGCTTTCTTT. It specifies CASSLQQGDEAFF.

CDR3 protein: CASRASGLTWGQPQHF. The CDR3 nucleotides read TGTGCCAGCAGGGCATCGGGCCTCACTTGGGGTCAGCCCCAGCATTTT. The rearrangement uses TRBV27 and TRBJ1-5, with D unresolved. The ends were cut back, 6 bases at V and 6 bases at J, with 21 bases in the middle. CDR3 length: 16 amino acids. The germline V gene encodes CDR1 MNHEY and CDR2 SMNVEV (reference sequence).

The CDR3 region is CASSQDHTTAVYNEQFF. CDR3 bases: TGCGCCAGCAGCCAAGACCACACTACCGCCGTCTACAATGAGCAGTTCTTC. The chain employs TRBV4-3 and TRBJ2-1; D unresolved. Between the trimmed V and J ends, which lost 0 bases and 3 bases, there was a span of 15 bases. This CDR3 has 17 amino acids. The germline V gene encodes CDR1 LGHNA and CDR2 YSLEER.